These 22 T cell receptor beta chains share one sample of origin, sequenced in a study of blood T cell repertoires in COVID-19. Measured with immunoSEQ multiplex PCR; TCRdb has only the in-frame clones, and not every one. In the table there are about 110,000 clones, around 89% of which are singletons. The sample taken for sequencing was peripheral blood. Receptor source: a man in his forties with active or convalescent COVID-19.

The chain joins TRBV7-8 to TRBJ1-6; 9 nucleotides align to TRBD1. This CDR3 is built from 17 residues. Germline CDR1 and CDR2: SGHVS and FQNEAQ. V was clipped by 1 base and J by 10 bases; unmatched bases: 11. DNA of the CDR3: TGTGCCAGCAGCTTAGACGCGTCGGGACAGGGCCGGTCACCCCTCCACTTT. Amino acid sequence: CASSLDASGQGRSPLHF.

The V and J genes are TRBV19 and TRBJ1-1; D might be TRBD1 (6 bases). Trimming removed 7 bases at V and 5 bases at J, with 14 bases between. The length of the CDR3 is 13 residues. Germline CDR1 LNHDA, CDR2 SQIVND (reference sequence). CDR3 bases: TGTGCCAGTAAGGGGGTCTCATTAACTGAAGCTTTCTTT. Amino acid sequence: CASKGVSLTEAFF.

This chain uses TRBV4-3 with TRBJ2-1; D possibly corresponds to TRBD2 (7 bases). This CDR3 is 16 amino acids long. V was shortened by 4 bases and J by 4 bases, with 17 bases between the two germline ends. CDR1 is LGHNA and CDR2 is YSLEER in the germline V gene. The chain's CDR3 is CASSREQGLTYNEQFF. In DNA, the CDR3 is TGCGCCAGCAGCCGAGAACAGGGACTAACATACAATGAGCAGTTCTTC.

This clone has a handful of counts. This chain uses TRBV19 with TRBJ2-1, with TRBD2 matching over 7 bases. CDR1 is LNHDA, CDR2 SQIVND, per germline (reference sequence). CDR3 size: 16 residues. The V gene end was trimmed by 5 bases and the J gene end by 2 bases; junction bases not matched to a gene: 9. The CDR3 DNA follows: TGTGCCAGTAGTCCACAACTAGCGAACACCTACAATGAGCAGTTCTTC. It is translated as CASSPQLANTYNEQFF. The full variable domain, rest sourced from reference TRBV19 and TRBJ2-1, is DGGITQSPKYLFRKEGQNVTLSCEQNLNHDAMYWYRQDPGQGLRLIYYSQIVNDFQKGDIAEGYSVSREKKESFPLTVTSAQKNPTAFYLCASSPQLANTYNEQFFGPGTRLTVL.

CDR3 DNA: TGTGCCAGCAGTGCGACGACAGGGGGCTTTGGCTACACCTTC. Translated: CASSATTGGFGYTF. This chain joins TRBV25-1 and TRBJ1-2; the match to TRBD1 covers 10 bases. The CDR3 totals 14 residues. Per germline, CDR1 MGHDK and CDR2 SYGVNS. Trimming removed 4 bases from V and 7 bases from J; junction bases left unmatched: 6.

The J gene is TRBJ1-2, the V gene TRBV7-6; possible D gene TRBD1, 5 bases. The V and J ends lost 0 bases and 8 bases respectively, with 19 bases between them. This CDR3 is 16 amino acids long. CDR1 and CDR2 from the germline V gene are SGHVS and FNYEAQ. CDR3 amino acids: CASSLAEYGRVGGYTF. DNA for the CDR3: TGTGCCAGCAGCTTAGCGGAGTATGGCAGGGTTGGAGGCTACACCTTC.

The rearrangement joins TRBV7-9 to TRBJ1-1, with 8 bases lining up with TRBD1. The CDR3 has 14 residues. Germline V gene sequence: CDR1 SEHNR, CDR2 FQNEAQ (reference sequence). V gave up 6 bases and J gave up 0 bases; unmatched junction bases: 3. The CDR3 is CASRQTGVNTEAFF. The CDR3 nucleotides read TGTGCCAGCAGACAGACAGGGGTGAACACTGAAGCTTTCTTT.

The chain uses TRBV3-1 (or the pseudogene TRBV3-2) and TRBJ2-7; 9 bases match TRBD2. J gave up 2 bases and V 2 bases, and 4 bases lay outside the gene matches. CDR1 and CDR2 (germline): LGHDT, YNNKEL (reference sequence). The CDR3 is 15 amino acids. The CDR3: CASSQMAGGPYEQYF. CDR3 nucleotide sequence: TGTGCCAGCAGCCAAATGGCGGGGGGGCCCTACGAGCAGTACTTC.

The chain has TRBV28 and TRBJ2-7; D is uncertain. CDR3 length equals 16 residues. Germline V gives CDR1 MDHEN, CDR2 SYDVKM. V was cut by 2 bases and J by 1 base, with 15 bases left in between. As DNA, the CDR3 is TGTGCCAGCAGTTTAGTTTGGCGGAAAGCGTCCTACGAGCAGTACTTC. Amino acids: CASSLVWRKASYEQYF.

The CDR3 sequence is CASSEGVMTSPGYEQYF. The CDR3 region has the DNA TGCGCCAGCAGCGAGGGAGTTATGACCTCCCCGGGGTACGAGCAGTACTTC. This chain links TRBV4-3 with TRBJ2-7; D perhaps matches TRBD2 (5 bases). Trimming cost V 5 bases and J 4 bases, with 24 bases left between them. CDR3 length: 17 amino acids. Germline V lookup: CDR1 LGHNA, CDR2 YSLEER.

The chain joins TRBV9 to TRBJ2-3, with 9 positions matching TRBD2. CDR3 length: 16 amino acids. V gave up 0 bases and J gave up 2 bases; unmatched junction bases: 4. Germline loops: CDR1 SGDLS, CDR2 YYNGEE. CDR3 loop: CASSVDPSGATDTQYF. CDR3 DNA: TGTGCCAGCAGCGTAGATCCTAGCGGGGCCACAGATACGCAGTATTTT.

The J gene is TRBJ2-1, the V gene TRBV6-5; D uncertain. The CDR3 is made up of 14 amino acids. CDR1 and CDR2 from the germline V gene are MNHEY and SVGAGI. Trimming removed 0 bases at V and 8 bases at J, with 11 bases between. This CDR3 is CASSYSSLGDEQFF. CDR3 nucleotides: TGTGCCAGCAGTTACTCTAGTCTAGGCGATGAGCAGTTCTTC.

The chain joins TRBV6-2 or TRBV6-3 to TRBJ2-5; the match to TRBD2 covers 12 bases. The V and J ends lost 3 bases and 1 base, in that order; junction bases with no gene match: 9. The length of the CDR3 is 18 residues. Germline V gene data show CDR1 as MNHEY and CDR2 as SVGEGT. DNA for the CDR3: TGTGCCAGCAGTTATCCATTCGTGACTAGCGGGAGCCAAGAGACCCAGTACTTC. This gives the protein CASSYPFVTSGSQETQYF.

The V gene is TRBV19, the J gene TRBJ2-2, with D unclear. CDR3 length: 14 amino acids. CDR1 is LNHDA, CDR2 SQIVND, per germline (reference sequence). The ends were cut back, 4 bases at V and 4 bases at J, with 10 bases in the middle. CDR3 nucleotides: TGTGCCAGTAGTACCCGACTGGGCACCGGGGAGCTGTTTTTT. It translates to CASSTRLGTGELFF.

The V and J genes are TRBV18 and TRBJ2-3; 8 nucleotides agree with TRBD2. Germline V gene lookup returns CDR1 KGHSH and CDR2 LQKENI. The CDR3 is 16 amino acids. V dropped 2 bases and J dropped 0; count of bases not matched to a gene: 4. In DNA form, the CDR3 reads TGTGCCAGCTCACCATCACTAGCGGAGAGCACAGATACGCAGTATTTT. This gives the protein CASSPSLAESTDTQYF.

The chain couples TRBV7-3 to TRBJ2-5; tentatively, D is TRBD1 (6 bases). The CDR3 runs 13 residues. Germline-derived CDR1 and CDR2 are SGHTA and FQGTGA. V lost 2 bases to trimming and J lost 4 bases, with 8 bases between them. CDR3: CASSLGQRETQYF. The CDR3 DNA reads as TGTGCCAGCAGCTTAGGACAGCGAGAGACCCAGTACTTC.

The chain joins TRBV28 to TRBJ2-3; D not certain. Germline CDR1 MDHEN, CDR2 SYDVKM. CDR3 length: 15 amino acids. Between the trimmed V and J ends, which lost 2 bases and 2 bases, there was a span of 11 bases. The DNA for the CDR3 is TGTGCCAGCAGTTTAATCTGGGCAAACACAGATACGCAGTATTTT. The encoded protein is CASSLIWANTDTQYF.

The V gene is TRBV19, the J gene TRBJ1-5; D is uncertain. The CDR3 loop spans 15 amino acids. Germline lookup yields CDR1 LNHDA and CDR2 SQIVND (reference sequence). The V and J ends lost 4 bases and 3 bases respectively, with 13 bases between them. The CDR3 nucleotides are TGTGCCAGTAGTAGGCCCGGGGTAGCCAATCAGCCCCAGCATTTT. This encodes CASSRPGVANQPQHF.

The rearrangement joins TRBV2 to TRBJ2-5; 9 nucleotides line up with TRBD2. The CDR3 contains 16 residues. Trimming took 8 bases from V and 5 from J; bases not matched to a gene: 15. Germline assignment: CDR1 SNHLY and CDR2 FYNNEI. The DNA of the CDR3 is TGTGCCAGCGGGGTGGGATATAGCGGGAGCGCGGAGACCCAGTACTTC. Translation gives CASGVGYSGSAETQYF.

In this sample, this clone turned up a few times. The chain couples TRBV12-2 to TRBJ1-3. TRBV12-2 is deemed a pseudogene. The CDR3 spans 16 residues. The CDR3, as DNA: TGTGCAAGTCGCTTAGCTTCCGGGAGCCCTGGAAACACCATATATTTT. Protein sequence: CASRLASGSPGNTIYF.

This chain uses TRBV5-1 with TRBJ1-2; 8 nucleotides line up with TRBD1. Germline trimming cut 4 bases from V and 4 bases from J; bases unmatched to any gene: 9. The CDR3 has 15 residues. The germline V gene encodes CDR1 SGHRS and CDR2 YFSETQ. The CDR3 bases are TGCGCCAGCAGCCTGACGACAGGGGATGGCTATGGCTACACCTTC. Its protein is CASSLTTGDGYGYTF. Looking up the rest from reference TRBV5-1 and TRBJ1-2 gives the full variable domain: KAGVTQTPRYLIKTRGQQVTLSCSPISGHRSVSWYQQTPGQGLQFLFEYFSETQRNKGNFPGRFSGRQFSNSRSEMNVSTLELGDSALYLCASSLTTGDGYGYTFGSGTRLTVV.

This chain connects TRBV10-1 to TRBJ1-5; 7 nucleotides align to TRBD1. In germline, CDR1 is WNHNN, CDR2 SYGVQD (reference sequence). This CDR3 spans 12 amino acids. The ends lost 10 bases at V and 4 bases at J; junction bases unmatched: 4. The CDR3 nucleotides read TGCGCCACCGGGACAGCTAATCAGCCCCAGCATTTT. Translating gives CATGTANQPQHF.